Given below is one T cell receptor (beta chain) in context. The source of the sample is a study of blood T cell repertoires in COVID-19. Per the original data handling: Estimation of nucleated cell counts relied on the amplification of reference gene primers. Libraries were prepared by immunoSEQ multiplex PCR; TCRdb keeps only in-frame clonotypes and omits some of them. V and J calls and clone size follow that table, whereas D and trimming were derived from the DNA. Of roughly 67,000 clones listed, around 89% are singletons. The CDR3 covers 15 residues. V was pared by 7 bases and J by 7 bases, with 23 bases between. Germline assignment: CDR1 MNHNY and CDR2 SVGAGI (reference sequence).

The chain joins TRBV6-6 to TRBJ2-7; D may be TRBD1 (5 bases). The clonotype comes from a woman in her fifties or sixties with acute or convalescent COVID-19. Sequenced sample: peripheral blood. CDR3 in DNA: TGTGCCAGCACCCCGATCAACAGGAGACCAGGAGAGCAGTACGTC. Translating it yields CASTPINRRPGEQYV.